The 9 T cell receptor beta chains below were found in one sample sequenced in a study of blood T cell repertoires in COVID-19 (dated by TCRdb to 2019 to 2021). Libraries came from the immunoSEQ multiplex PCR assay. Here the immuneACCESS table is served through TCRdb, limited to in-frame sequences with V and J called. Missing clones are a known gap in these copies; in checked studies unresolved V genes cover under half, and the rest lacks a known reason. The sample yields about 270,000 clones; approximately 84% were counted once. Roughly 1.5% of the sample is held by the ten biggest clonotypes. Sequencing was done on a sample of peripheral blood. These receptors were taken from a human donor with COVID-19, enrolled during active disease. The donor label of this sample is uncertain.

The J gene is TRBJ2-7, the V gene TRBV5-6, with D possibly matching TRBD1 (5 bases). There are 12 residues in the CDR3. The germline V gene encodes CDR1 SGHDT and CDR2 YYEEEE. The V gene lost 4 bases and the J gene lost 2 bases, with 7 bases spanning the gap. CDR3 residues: CASSPGTYEQYF. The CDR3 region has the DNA TGTGCCAGCAGCCCAGGGACCTACGAGCAGTACTTC.

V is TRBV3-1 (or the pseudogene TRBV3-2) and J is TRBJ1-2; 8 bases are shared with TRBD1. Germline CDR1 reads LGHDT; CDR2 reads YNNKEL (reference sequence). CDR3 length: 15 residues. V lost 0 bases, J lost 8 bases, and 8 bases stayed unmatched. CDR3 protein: CASSQDSQGAWGYTF. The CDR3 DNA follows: TGTGCCAGCAGCCAAGATTCTCAGGGGGCGTGGGGCTACACCTTC.

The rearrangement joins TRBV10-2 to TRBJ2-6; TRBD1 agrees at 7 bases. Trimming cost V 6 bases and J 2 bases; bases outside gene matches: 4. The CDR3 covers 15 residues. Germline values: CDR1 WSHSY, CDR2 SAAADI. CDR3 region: CASSHRGTGANVLTF. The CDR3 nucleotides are TGCGCCAGCAGCCACAGGGGTACTGGGGCCAACGTCCTGACTTTC.

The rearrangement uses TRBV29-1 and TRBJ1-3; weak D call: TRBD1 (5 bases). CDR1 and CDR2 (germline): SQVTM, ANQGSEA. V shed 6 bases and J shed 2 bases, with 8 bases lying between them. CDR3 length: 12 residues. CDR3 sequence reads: CSVPGTGNTIYF. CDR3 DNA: TGCAGCGTGCCAGGGACTGGAAACACCATATATTTT. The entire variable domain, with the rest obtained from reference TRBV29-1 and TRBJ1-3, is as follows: SAVISQKPSRDICQRGTSLTIQCQVDSQVTMMFWYRQQPGQSLTLIATANQGSEATYESGFVIDKFPISRPNLTFSTLTVSNMSPEDSSIYLCSVPGTGNTIYFGEGSWLTVV.

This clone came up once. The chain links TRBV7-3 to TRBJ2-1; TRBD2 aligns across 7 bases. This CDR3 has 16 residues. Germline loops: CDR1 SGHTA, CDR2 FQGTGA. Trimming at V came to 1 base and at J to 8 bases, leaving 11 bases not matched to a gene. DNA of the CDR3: TGTGCCAGCAGCTTAATTGGGTCGGGAGGTCTGGATGAGCAGTTCTTC. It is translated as CASSLIGSGGLDEQFF.

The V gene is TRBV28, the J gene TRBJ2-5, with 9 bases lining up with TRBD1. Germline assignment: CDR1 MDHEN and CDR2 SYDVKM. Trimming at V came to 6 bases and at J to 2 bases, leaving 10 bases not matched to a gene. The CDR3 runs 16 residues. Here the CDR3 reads CASSRGQGGSQETQYF. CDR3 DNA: TGTGCCAGCAGCCGGGGACAGGGAGGAAGTCAAGAGACCCAGTACTTC.

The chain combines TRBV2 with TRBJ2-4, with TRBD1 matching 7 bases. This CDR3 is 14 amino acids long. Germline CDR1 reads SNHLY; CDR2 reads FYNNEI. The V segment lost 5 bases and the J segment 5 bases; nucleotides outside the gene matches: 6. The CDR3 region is CASSIMGQQNIQYF. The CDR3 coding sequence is TGTGCCAGCAGTATAATGGGACAGCAAAACATTCAGTACTTC. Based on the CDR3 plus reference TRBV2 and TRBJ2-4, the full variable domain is EPEVTQTPSHQVTQMGQEVILRCVPISNHLYFYWYRQILGQKVEFLVSFYNNEISEKSEIFDDQFSVERPDGSNFTLKIRSTKLEDSAMYFCASSIMGQQNIQYFGAGTRLSVL.

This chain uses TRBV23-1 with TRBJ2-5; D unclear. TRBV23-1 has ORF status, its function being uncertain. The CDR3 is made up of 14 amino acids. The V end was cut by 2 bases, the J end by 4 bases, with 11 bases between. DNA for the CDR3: TGCGCCAGCAGTCAACGAGGAATGGGAGAGACCCAGTACTTC. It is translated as CASSQRGMGETQYF.

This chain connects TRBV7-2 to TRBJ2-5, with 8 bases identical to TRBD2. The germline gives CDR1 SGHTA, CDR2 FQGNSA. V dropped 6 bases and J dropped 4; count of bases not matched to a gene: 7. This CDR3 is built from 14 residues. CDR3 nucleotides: TGTGCCAGCAGTTCAACCGGGGGGGGAGAGACCCAGTACTTC. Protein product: CASSSTGGGETQYF.